The present T cell receptor beta chain was sequenced within a study of control samples from healthy donors and cancer patients. Germline V CDR1 and CDR2: SEHNR, FQNEAQ (reference sequence). Trimming left V 1 base short and J 1 base short, with 7 bases between. This CDR3 spans 14 amino acids. Here immunoSEQ multiplex PCR was the method, and the copy in TCRdb shows in-frame clones only, minus some. Among fewer than 150,000 clones listed, roughly 90% were seen once. This clone was recorded only once. Other DNA sequences from this sample encode an identical CDR3 as well. The sequence was obtained from a man between 18 and 35 years old in good health. The chain employs TRBV7-9 and TRBJ1-1; D is unresolved. Sequenced input: blood. DNA for the CDR3: TGTGCCAGCAGCTTAGGCGCGGGGAACACTGAAGCTTTCTTT. Amino acid sequence: CASSLGAGNTEAFF.